This T cell receptor (beta chain) was identified in a study of OX40 agonist ivuxolimab in advanced cancers. Whole-study context: The study reported partial responses in three patients: one hepatocellular carcinoma, two cutaneous melanoma.

Remarks on this clone: No antigen is known for it.

Anyone with autoimmune disease history or systemic immunosuppression was excluded. Points from the study as a whole: The study did not work out the antigen specificity of the expanded peripheral T cells. Partial responders at 0.1-3.0 mg/kg showed near-lowest clonal expansion.

Data came from immunoSEQ multiplex PCR; TCRdb stores just in-frame clones and leaves some out. The table records approximately 32,000 clones, about nine tenths of them present only once. Sequencing used CD4+ or CD8+ T cells sorted from blood, obtained in a trial of the OX40 agonist ivuxolimab. The source of this sequence is an adult with an advanced solid tumor such as melanoma, head and neck, liver or kidney cancer.

The CDR3 reads CADGTYGYTF. DNA of the CDR3: TGTGCCGACGGGACCTATGGCTACACCTTC. This chain uses TRBV30 with TRBJ1-2, with D tentatively TRBD1 (5 bases). Trimming left V 8 bases short and J 4 bases short, with 8 bases between. Germline CDR1 GTSNPN, CDR2 SVGIG (reference sequence). The CDR3 spans 10 residues.